This T cell receptor (beta chain) was observed in a study of blood T cell repertoires in COVID-19. Study-wide context: Collection of acute and convalescent COVID-19 samples took place in the United States, Italy and Spain. PBMCs, B-cell-depleted T cells, or T cells were the source of the cDNA or gDNA that made up the material.

V shed 0 bases and J 7 bases; nucleotides not matched to a gene: 24. Germline CDR1 reads SGHRS; CDR2 reads YFSETQ. This CDR3 is 21 amino acids long. Original handling: Estimation of nucleated cell counts relied on the amplification of reference gene primers. Using immunoSEQ multiplex PCR, the repertoire was profiled, and TCRdb retains in-frame clones only, with some absent. V and J calls and clone size are copied from that table; D and trimming were computed from the DNA. The sample carries some 66,000 clones, about 89% recorded once. The table lists this clone with a count of one. What was sequenced was peripheral blood. The TCR comes from a human donor in a cohort sampled during active COVID-19. This chain joins TRBV5-1 and TRBJ2-1; 8 positions agree with TRBD2. The CDR3: CASSLAIRAPLSGAAGNEQFF. The CDR3 coding sequence is TGCGCCAGCAGCTTGGCGATCCGGGCCCCCCTTAGCGGGGCTGCAGGGAATGAGCAGTTCTTC.